A selection of T cell receptor beta chains follows, all from one sample in a study of shared clonotypes between healthy human individuals. Data came from immunoSEQ multiplex PCR; TCRdb stores just in-frame clones and leaves some out. The table has 950,000 to 1,300,000 clones, 75% seen once. The specimen sequenced was memory CD4+ T cells sorted from blood. The receptors shown here come from a man younger than 35 in good health. Each CDR3 is given with its conserved first and last residue. The D gene is left open where the match is weak. Only part of the rows carry a size: once, few, many, or a class if the clone is expanded.

d_call: TRBD2
v_call: TRBV7-2
clone_size: few
j_call: TRBJ2-7
cdr3_nt: TGTGCCAGCAGCTTAGCGATGTTAGCGGGAGGGCGGTACGAGCAGTACTTC
cdr3_aa: CASSLAMLAGGRYEQYF

d_call: TRBD1
v_call: TRBV5-1
clone_size: -
j_call: TRBJ2-2
cdr3_nt: TGCGCCAGCAGCCCCTGGACAGGGGCCGGGGAGCTGTTTTTT
cdr3_aa: CASSPWTGAGELFF

d_call: -
v_call: TRBV2
clone_size: -
j_call: TRBJ1-2
cdr3_nt: TGTGCCAGCAGTGAAGATCGGGTGGTAGGCGGCTACACCTTC
cdr3_aa: CASSEDRVVGGYTF

d_call: -
v_call: TRBV11-2
clone_size: -
j_call: TRBJ2-7
cdr3_nt: TGTGCCAGCAGCCAACAGGTACCTAGGGAGCAGTACTTC
cdr3_aa: CASSQQVPREQYF

d_call: TRBD2
v_call: TRBV28
clone_size: -
j_call: TRBJ2-7
cdr3_nt: TGTGCCAGCAGTCCGCCGGGACTAGCGGGGGGGTGGGACGAGCAGTACTTC
cdr3_aa: CASSPPGLAGGWDEQYF

d_call: -
v_call: TRBV7-2
clone_size: -
j_call: TRBJ2-2
cdr3_nt: TGTGCCAGCAGCTTAGACCCCCTAGGGGCGAACACCGGGGAGCTGTTTTTT
cdr3_aa: CASSLDPLGANTGELFF

d_call: -
v_call: TRBV4-1
clone_size: -
j_call: TRBJ1-5
cdr3_nt: TGCGCCAGCAGCCAAGATAGGGACCGATCGTATAGCAATCAGCCCCAGCATTTT
cdr3_aa: CASSQDRDRSYSNQPQHF

d_call: TRBD1
v_call: TRBV6-5
clone_size: few
j_call: TRBJ1-6
cdr3_nt: TGTGCCAGCAGTCGACAGGGAAAGTCTAATTCACCCCTCCACTTT
cdr3_aa: CASSRQGKSNSPLHF

d_call: -
v_call: TRBV29-1
clone_size: once
j_call: TRBJ1-1
cdr3_nt: TGCAGCGTTGAAGGGGCGAACACTGAAGCTTTCTTT
cdr3_aa: CSVEGANTEAFF

d_call: -
v_call: TRBV5-1
clone_size: many
j_call: TRBJ1-1
cdr3_nt: TGCGCCAGCAGCTTGTATGGGGTGAACACTGAAGCTTTCTTT
cdr3_aa: CASSLYGVNTEAFF

d_call: -
v_call: TRBV5-1
clone_size: -
j_call: TRBJ1-2
cdr3_nt: TGCGCCAGCAGCTTGGAAAGTGGGTCAGAAGGCTACACCTTC
cdr3_aa: CASSLESGSEGYTF

d_call: -
v_call: TRBV18
clone_size: few
j_call: TRBJ1-1
cdr3_nt: TGTGCCAGCTCACCATCAAGAGCTATGAACACTGAAGCTTTCTTT
cdr3_aa: CASSPSRAMNTEAFF

d_call: TRBD2
v_call: TRBV30
clone_size: few
j_call: TRBJ2-1
cdr3_nt: TGTGCCGGTGGAGCGGGGGGGCGGAATGAGCAGTTCTTC
cdr3_aa: CAGGAGGRNEQFF

d_call: -
v_call: TRBV30
clone_size: -
j_call: TRBJ2-3
cdr3_nt: TGTGCCTGGAGTGTACAAGGGTCGGGGGCGCAGTATTTT
cdr3_aa: CAWSVQGSGAQYF